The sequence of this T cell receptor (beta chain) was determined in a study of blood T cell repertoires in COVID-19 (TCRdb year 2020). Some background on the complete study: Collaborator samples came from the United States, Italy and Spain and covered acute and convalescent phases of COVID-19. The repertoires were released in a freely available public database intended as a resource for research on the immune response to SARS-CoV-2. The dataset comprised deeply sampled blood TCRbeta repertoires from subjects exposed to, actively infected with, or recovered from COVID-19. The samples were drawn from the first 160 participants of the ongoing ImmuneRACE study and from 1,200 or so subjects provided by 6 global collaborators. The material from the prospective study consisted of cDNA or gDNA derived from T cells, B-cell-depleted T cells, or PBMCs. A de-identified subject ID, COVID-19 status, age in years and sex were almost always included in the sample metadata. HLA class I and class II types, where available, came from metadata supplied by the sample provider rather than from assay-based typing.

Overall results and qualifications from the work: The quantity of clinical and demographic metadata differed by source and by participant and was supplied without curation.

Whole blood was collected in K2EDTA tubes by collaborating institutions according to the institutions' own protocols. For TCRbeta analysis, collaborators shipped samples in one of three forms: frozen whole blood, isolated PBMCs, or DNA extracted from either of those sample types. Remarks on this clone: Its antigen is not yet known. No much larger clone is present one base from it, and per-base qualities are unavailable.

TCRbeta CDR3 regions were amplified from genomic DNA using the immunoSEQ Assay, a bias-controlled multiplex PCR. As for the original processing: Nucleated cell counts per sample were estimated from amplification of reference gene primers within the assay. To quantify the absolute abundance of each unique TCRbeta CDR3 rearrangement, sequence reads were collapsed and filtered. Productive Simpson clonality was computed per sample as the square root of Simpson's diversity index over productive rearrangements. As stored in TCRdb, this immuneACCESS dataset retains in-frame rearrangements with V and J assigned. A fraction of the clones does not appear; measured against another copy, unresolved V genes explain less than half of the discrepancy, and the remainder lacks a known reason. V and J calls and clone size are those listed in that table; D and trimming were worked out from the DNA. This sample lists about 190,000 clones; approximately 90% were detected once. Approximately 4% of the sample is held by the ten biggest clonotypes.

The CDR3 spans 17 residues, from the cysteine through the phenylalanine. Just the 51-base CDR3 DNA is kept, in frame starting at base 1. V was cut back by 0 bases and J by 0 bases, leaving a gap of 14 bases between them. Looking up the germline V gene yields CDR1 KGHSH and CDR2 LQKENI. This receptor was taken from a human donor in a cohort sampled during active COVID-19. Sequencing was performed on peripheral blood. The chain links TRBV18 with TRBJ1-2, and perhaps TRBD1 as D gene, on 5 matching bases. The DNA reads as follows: TGTGCCAGCTCACCACCGGGCAGGGCGGTCTCTAACTATGGCTACACCTTC. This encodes CASSPPGRAVSNYGYTF.